The clone carrying this TCR beta chain was observed a few times. Profiling relied on immunoSEQ multiplex PCR, and the TCRdb table lists in-frame clones only, not all of them. The top ten clones hold around 0.53% of a sample with some 130,000 clones, 85% to 90% of them seen once. Systemic immunosuppression or a history of autoimmune disease excluded patients. This sample is part of a study of OX40 agonist ivuxolimab in advanced cancers. V was pared by 2 bases and J by 4 bases, with 12 bases between. The germline V gene has CDR1 KGHSH and CDR2 LQKENI. The CDR3 consists of 14 residues. This chain uses TRBV18 with TRBJ2-7; D possibly matches TRBD1 or TRBD2 (6 bases each). Sequences were derived from CD4+ or CD8+ T cells sorted from blood, sampled in a trial of the OX40 agonist ivuxolimab. This receptor was taken from an adult with an advanced solid tumor such as melanoma, head and neck, liver or kidney cancer. CDR3 coding DNA: TGTGCCAGCTCACCAACCCCGGGGGCGTACGAGCAGTACTTC. Its translation: CASSPTPGAYEQYF.